Below are 14 T cell receptor beta chains sequenced from a single sample in a study of cytomegalovirus exposure and HLA in healthy donors. In the PCR, 60 Vbeta and 13 Jbeta primers were used. TCRdb's table, derived via immunoSEQ multiplex PCR, lists solely in-frame clones and lacks some. The sample lists fewer than 95,000 clones; 80% were seen once. Sequences were obtained from PBMCs. The origin of the receptors is a man in his late teens or twenties in good health and CMV-seronegative.

The rearrangement links TRBV5-1 to TRBJ2-7, with 8 bases that match TRBD1. The CDR3 is made up of 16 amino acids. Germline V gene sequence: CDR1 SGHRS, CDR2 YFSETQ. With V trimmed by 3 bases and J by 4 bases, 12 bases remained unmatched. CDR3 region: CASSWSGQGDRYEQYF. CDR3 nucleotides: TGCGCCAGCAGCTGGTCCGGACAGGGCGATAGGTACGAGCAGTACTTC.

This chain joins TRBV4-1 and TRBJ2-2; TRBD2 matches 9 bases. The germline V gene has CDR1 MGHRA and CDR2 YSYEKL. This CDR3 contains 18 residues. V shed 4 bases and J 1 base; nucleotides not matched to a gene: 10. CDR3 nucleotide sequence: TGCGCCAGCAGCCCCCGAGTACCAGCGGGGGGGAACACCGGGGAGCTGTTTTTT. It yields the protein CASSPRVPAGGNTGELFF.

This chain links TRBV10-2 with TRBJ2-7, with 9 bases aligning to TRBD1. Germline V gives CDR1 WSHSY, CDR2 SAAADI. This CDR3 region has 13 residues. Trimming removed 10 bases from V and 0 bases from J; junction bases left unmatched: 4. In nucleotides, the CDR3 is TGCGCCACCCGGGACAGGGTCTCCTACGAGCAGTACTTC. As protein: CATRDRVSYEQYF.

The CDR3 protein is CASRNDRNFYGYTF. For the CDR3, the DNA is TGTGCCAGCCGAAATGACAGGAACTTCTATGGCTACACCTTC. The chain joins TRBV27 to TRBJ1-2, with D possibly being TRBD1 (6 bases). Germline values: CDR1 MNHEY, CDR2 SMNVEV (reference sequence). This CDR3 region has 14 residues. The ends were cut back, 8 bases at V and 4 bases at J, with 17 bases in the middle.

The chain recombines TRBV10-3 with TRBJ2-5, with D tentatively TRBD2 (6 bases). The CDR3 has 14 residues. Trimming shortened V by 0 bases and J by 9 bases, and 14 bases separated the two germline ends. Germline V gene data show CDR1 as ENHRY and CDR2 as SYGVKD. The CDR3 DNA follows: TGTGCCATCAGTGAGTCTCTAGGGTCGGGGGCCCAGTACTTC. Its translation is CAISESLGSGAQYF.

The V call is TRBV10-3, the J call TRBJ2-5; TRBD2 might be the D (5 bases). This CDR3 contains 13 residues. The germline V gene has CDR1 ENHRY and CDR2 SYGVKD. V shed 10 bases and J shed 2 bases, with 14 bases lying between them. Here the CDR3 reads CATTEAQQETQYF. In DNA, the CDR3 is TGTGCCACCACGGAGGCCCAGCAAGAGACCCAGTACTTC.

The chain carries TRBV11-1 and TRBJ2-7; 14 bases map to TRBD2. The CDR3 loop spans 16 amino acids. The germline gives CDR1 SGHAT, CDR2 FQDESV (reference sequence). The V and J ends lost 5 bases and 2 bases, in that order; junction bases with no gene match: 5. CDR3 nucleotide sequence: TGTGCCAGCAGCGCCCCGGGACTAGCGGGGGCCTACGAGCAGTACTTC. Translation: CASSAPGLAGAYEQYF.

This chain links TRBV30 with TRBJ1-1; no definite D call. V shed 2 bases and J shed 4 bases, with 5 bases lying between them. The V gene's germline CDR1 is GTSNPN and CDR2 SVGIG (reference sequence). This CDR3 region has 11 residues. The CDR3: CAWSLSTEAFF. The CDR3 DNA reads as TGTGCCTGGAGTTTGAGCACTGAAGCTTTCTTT. The full variable domain, its missing parts supplied by reference TRBV30 and TRBJ1-1, is SQTIHQWPATLVQPVGSPLSLECTVEGTSNPNLYWYRQAAGRGLQLLFYSVGIGQISSEVPQNLSASRPQDRQFILSSKKLLLSDSGFYLCAWSLSTEAFFGQGTRLTVV.

The genes are TRBV18 and TRBJ2-1; 7 positions agree with TRBD1. The CDR3 is 15 residues long. Germline-derived CDR1 and CDR2 are KGHSH and LQKENI. The V gene end was trimmed by 3 bases and the J gene end by 7 bases; junction bases not matched to a gene: 9. The CDR3 is CASSPSTDRRNEQFF. The CDR3 region has the DNA TGTGCCAGCTCACCGAGCACGGACAGGAGGAATGAGCAGTTCTTC.

This rearrangement joins TRBV13 to TRBJ1-2; D is possibly TRBD1 (5 bases). The V gene's germline CDR1 is PRHDT and CDR2 FYEKMQ (reference sequence). The CDR3 is 13 amino acids. Between the trimmed V and J ends, which lost 5 bases and 1 base, there was a span of 8 bases. CDR3 bases: TGTGCCAGCAGCAGACAGATTAACTATGGCTACACCTTC. This translates into CASSRQINYGYTF.

A single count supports this clone. The chain recombines TRBV7-2 with TRBJ1-6; D uncertain. Trimming pared 1 base from V and 5 bases from J, leaving 6 bases between. The CDR3 sequence is 14 residues long. In germline, CDR1 is SGHTA, CDR2 FQGNSA. The CDR3 nucleotides read TGTGCCAGCAGCTTAGTAACGGATAATTCACCCCTCCACTTT. Protein product: CASSLVTDNSPLHF.

V gene TRBV5-6 combines with J gene TRBJ1-6; D is uncertain. The CDR3 runs 13 residues. Trimming pared 8 bases from V and 7 bases from J, leaving 13 bases between. Germline loops: CDR1 SGHDT, CDR2 YYEEEE. CDR3 bases: TGTGCCAGTGGGAGATCCGTAAATTCACCCCTCCACTTT. The encoded protein is CASGRSVNSPLHF. Combining the CDR3 with reference TRBV5-6 and TRBJ1-6 gives the whole variable domain DAGVTQSPTHLIKTRGQQVTLRCSPKSGHDTVSWYQQALGQGPQFIFQYYEEEERQRGNFPDRFSGHQFPNYSSELNVNALLLGDSALYLCASGRSVNSPLHFGNGTRLTVT.

V is TRBV5-8 and J is TRBJ1-1; D remains ambiguous. Looked up from germline, CDR1 is SGHTS and CDR2 is YDEGEE. The CDR3 has 15 residues. Trimming took off 6 bases at V and 4 bases at J, with 19 bases between the two ends. CDR3 in amino acids: CASNPNSLPITEAFF. Written as DNA, the CDR3 is TGTGCCAGCAACCCCAACAGCCTACCCATCACTGAAGCTTTCTTT.

The V gene is TRBV27, the J gene TRBJ1-2; 9 nucleotides align to TRBD1. V was clipped by 1 base and J by 1 base; unmatched bases: 4. The CDR3 has 16 amino acids. Germline CDR1 is MNHEY and CDR2 is SMNVEV (reference sequence). The CDR3 DNA follows: TGTGCCAGCAGTTTATTCCGGGACAGGGTTAACTATGGCTACACCTTC. This encodes CASSLFRDRVNYGYTF.